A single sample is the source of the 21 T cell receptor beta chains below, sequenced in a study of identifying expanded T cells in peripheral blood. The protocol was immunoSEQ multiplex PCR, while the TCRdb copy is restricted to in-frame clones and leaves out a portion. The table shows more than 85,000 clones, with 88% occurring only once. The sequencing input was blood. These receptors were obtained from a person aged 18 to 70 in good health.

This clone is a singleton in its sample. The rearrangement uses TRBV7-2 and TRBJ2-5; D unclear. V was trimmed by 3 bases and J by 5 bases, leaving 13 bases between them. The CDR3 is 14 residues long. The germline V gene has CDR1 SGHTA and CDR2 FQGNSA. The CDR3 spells CASSFAALGETQYF. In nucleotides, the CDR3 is TGTGCCAGCAGCTTTGCTGCGCTGGGGGAGACCCAGTACTTC.

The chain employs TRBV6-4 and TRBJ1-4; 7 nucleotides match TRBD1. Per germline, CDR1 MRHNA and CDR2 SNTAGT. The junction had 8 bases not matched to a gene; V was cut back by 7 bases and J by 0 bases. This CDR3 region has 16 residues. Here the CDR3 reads CASTEARGTTNEKLFF. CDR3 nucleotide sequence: TGTGCCAGCACCGAGGCCAGGGGGACAACTAATGAAAAACTGTTTTTT.

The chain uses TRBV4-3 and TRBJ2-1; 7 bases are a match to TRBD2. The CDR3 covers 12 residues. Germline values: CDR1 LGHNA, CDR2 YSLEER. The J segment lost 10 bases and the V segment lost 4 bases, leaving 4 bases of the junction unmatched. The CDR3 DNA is TGCGCCAGCAGCCGGGGGGGAAGGGAGCAGTTCTTC. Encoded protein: CASSRGGREQFF.

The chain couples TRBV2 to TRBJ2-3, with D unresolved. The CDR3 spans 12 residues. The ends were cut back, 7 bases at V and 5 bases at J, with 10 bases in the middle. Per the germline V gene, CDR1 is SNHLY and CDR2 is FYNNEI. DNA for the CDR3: TGTGCCAGCATTCTATCCGGAGATACGCAGTATTTT. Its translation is CASILSGDTQYF. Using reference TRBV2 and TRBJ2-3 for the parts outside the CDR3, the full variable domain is EPEVTQTPSHQVTQMGQEVILRCVPISNHLYFYWYRQILGQKVEFLVSFYNNEISEKSEIFDDQFSVERPDGSNFTLKIRSTKLEDSAMYFCASILSGDTQYFGPGTRLTVL.

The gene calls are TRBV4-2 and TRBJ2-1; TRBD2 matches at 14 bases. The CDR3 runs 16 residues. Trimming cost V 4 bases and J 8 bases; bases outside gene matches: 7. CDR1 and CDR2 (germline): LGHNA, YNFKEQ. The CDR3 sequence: CASSPGLAGVTYEQFF. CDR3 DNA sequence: TGTGCCAGCAGCCCGGGACTAGCGGGAGTAACCTATGAGCAGTTCTTC.

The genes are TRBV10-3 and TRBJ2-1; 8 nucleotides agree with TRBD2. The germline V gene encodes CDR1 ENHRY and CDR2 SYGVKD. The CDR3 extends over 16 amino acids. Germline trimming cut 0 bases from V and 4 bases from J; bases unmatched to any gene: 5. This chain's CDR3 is CAISESTLAEYNEQFF. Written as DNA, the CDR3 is TGTGCCATCAGTGAGTCGACACTAGCGGAGTACAATGAGCAGTTCTTC.

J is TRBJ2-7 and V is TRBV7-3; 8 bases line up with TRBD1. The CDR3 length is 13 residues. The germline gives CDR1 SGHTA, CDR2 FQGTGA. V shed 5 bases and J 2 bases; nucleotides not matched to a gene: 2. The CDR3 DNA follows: TGTGCCAGCAGCCGACAGGGGACCTACGAGCAGTACTTC. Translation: CASSRQGTYEQYF.

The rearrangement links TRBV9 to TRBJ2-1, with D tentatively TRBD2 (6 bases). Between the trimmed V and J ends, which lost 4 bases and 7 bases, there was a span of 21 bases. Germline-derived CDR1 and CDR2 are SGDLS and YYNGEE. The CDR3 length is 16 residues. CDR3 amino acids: CASSLYLGLARNEQFF. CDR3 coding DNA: TGTGCCAGCAGCCTATACCTGGGACTCGCGAGGAATGAGCAGTTCTTC.

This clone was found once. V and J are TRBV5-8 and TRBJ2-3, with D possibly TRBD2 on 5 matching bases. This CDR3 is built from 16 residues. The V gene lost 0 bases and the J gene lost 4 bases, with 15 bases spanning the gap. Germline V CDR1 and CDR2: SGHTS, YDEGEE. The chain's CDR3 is CASSLGRALGADTQYF. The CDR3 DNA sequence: TGTGCCAGCAGCTTGGGGCGGGCCCTGGGTGCAGATACGCAGTATTTT.

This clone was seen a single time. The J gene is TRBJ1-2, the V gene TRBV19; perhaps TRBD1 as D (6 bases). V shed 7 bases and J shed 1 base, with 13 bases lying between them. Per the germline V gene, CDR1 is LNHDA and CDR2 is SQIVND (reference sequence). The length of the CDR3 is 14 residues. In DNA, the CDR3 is TGTGCCAGTAACGCAGGGGTATTTAACTATGGCTACACCTTC. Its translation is CASNAGVFNYGYTF.

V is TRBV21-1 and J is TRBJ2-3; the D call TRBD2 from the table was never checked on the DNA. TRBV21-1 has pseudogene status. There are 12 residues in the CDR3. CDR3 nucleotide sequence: TGTGCCAGCTTACGGGGGAGGAGAACGCAGTATTTT. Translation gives CASLRGRRTQYF.

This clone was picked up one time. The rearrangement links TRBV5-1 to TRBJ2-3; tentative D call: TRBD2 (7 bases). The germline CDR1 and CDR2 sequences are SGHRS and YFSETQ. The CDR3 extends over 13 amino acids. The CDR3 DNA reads TGCGTCTCCGGGGGGCCGGAGCCAGATACGCAGTATTTT. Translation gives CVSGGPEPDTQYF.

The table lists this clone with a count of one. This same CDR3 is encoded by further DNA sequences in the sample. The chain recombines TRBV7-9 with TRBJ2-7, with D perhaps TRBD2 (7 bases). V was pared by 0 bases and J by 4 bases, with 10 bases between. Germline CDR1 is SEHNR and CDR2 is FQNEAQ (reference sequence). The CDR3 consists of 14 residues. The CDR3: CASSLAGGEYEQYF. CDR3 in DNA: TGTGCCAGCAGCTTAGCAGGGGGGGAGTACGAGCAGTACTTC.

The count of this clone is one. CDR3 region: CASATFSYNEQFF. The CDR3, as DNA: TGTGCCAGCGCGACTTTCTCCTACAATGAGCAGTTCTTC. This chain links TRBV28 with TRBJ2-1; D call uncertain. This CDR3 comprises 13 residues. Looked up from germline, CDR1 is MDHEN and CDR2 is SYDVKM. Trimming cost V 8 bases and J 0 bases, with 8 bases left between them.

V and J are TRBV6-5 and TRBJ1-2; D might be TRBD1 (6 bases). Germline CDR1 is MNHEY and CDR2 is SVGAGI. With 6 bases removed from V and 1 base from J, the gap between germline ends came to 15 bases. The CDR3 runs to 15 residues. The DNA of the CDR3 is TGTGCCAGCAGAGCAGGGGCCGAGTATAACTATGGCTACACCTTC. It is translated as CASRAGAEYNYGYTF.

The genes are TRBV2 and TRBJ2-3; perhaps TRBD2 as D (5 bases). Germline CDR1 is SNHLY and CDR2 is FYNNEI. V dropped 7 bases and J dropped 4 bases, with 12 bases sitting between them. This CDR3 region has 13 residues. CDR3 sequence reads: CASNEGLADTQYF. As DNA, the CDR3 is TGTGCCAGCAACGAGGGTTTGGCAGATACGCAGTATTTT.

CDR3 sequence (DNA): TGTGCCAGCATGGGGACAGATACGCAGTATTTT. It yields the protein CASMGTDTQYF. The rearrangement uses TRBV6-7 and TRBJ2-3; D gene ambiguous. TRBV6-7 belongs to the ORF category, with a function that is uncertain. The CDR3 totals 11 residues. The germline V and J ends were trimmed by 7 bases and 3 bases, with 5 bases remaining between them.

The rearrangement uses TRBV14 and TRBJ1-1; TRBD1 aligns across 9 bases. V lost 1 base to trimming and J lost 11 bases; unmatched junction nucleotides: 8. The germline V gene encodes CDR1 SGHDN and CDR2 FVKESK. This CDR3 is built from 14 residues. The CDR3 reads CASSQGGTGPGAFF. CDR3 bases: TGTGCCAGCAGCCAAGGCGGGACAGGGCCCGGGGCTTTCTTT.

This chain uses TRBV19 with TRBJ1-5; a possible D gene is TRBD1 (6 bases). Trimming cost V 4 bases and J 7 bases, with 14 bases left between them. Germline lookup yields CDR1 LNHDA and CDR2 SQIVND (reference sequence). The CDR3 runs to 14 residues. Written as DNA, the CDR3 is TGTGCCAGTAGTAGCCCAGGGGAGCGACAGCCCCAGCATTTT. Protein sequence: CASSSPGERQPQHF.

CDR3 sequence (DNA): TGTGCCAGCAGCTTGGGGACTAGCTCAAACAATGAGCAGTTCTTC. This translates into CASSLGTSSNNEQFF. V and J are TRBV7-2 and TRBJ2-1; 9 bases match TRBD2. Germline V gene lookup returns CDR1 SGHTA and CDR2 FQGNSA. V was pared by 3 bases and J by 5 bases, with 5 bases of the junction left unmatched. CDR3 size: 15 residues.

CDR3 nucleotide sequence: TGTGCCTGGAGTGTACTCGAGACCCAGTACTTC. This codes for CAWSVLETQYF. The rearrangement uses TRBV30 and TRBJ2-5; D gene unclear. The CDR3 sequence is 11 residues long. Trimming left V 0 bases short and J 5 bases short, with 4 bases between. Germline-derived CDR1 and CDR2 are GTSNPN and SVGIG (reference sequence).